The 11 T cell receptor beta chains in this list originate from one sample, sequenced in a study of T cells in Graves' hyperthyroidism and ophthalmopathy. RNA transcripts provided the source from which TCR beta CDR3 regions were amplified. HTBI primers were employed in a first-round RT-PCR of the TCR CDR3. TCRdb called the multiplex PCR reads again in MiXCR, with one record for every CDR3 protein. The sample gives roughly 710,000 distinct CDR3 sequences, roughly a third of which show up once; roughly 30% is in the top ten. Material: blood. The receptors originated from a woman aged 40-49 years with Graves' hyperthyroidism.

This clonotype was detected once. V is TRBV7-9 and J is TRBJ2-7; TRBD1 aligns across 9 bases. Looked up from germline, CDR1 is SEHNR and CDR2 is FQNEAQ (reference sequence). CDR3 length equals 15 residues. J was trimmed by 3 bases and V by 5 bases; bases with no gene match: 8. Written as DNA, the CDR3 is TGTGCCAGCAGCCTCAGACAGGGGGTCTTCTACGAGCAGTACTTC. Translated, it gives CASSLRQGVFYEQYF.

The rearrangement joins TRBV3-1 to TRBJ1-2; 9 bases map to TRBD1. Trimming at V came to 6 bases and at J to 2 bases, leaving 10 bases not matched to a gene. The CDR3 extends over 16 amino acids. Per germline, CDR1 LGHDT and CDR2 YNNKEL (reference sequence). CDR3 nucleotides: TGTGCCAGCAGTAATAATACAGGGGGCAGGAACTATGGCTACACCTTC. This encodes CASSNNTGGRNYGYTF.

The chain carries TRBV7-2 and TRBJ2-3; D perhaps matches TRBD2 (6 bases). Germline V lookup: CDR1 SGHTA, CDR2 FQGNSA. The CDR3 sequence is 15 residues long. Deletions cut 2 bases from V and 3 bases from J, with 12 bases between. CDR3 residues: CASSLMGLETDTQYF. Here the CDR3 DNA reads TGTGCCAGCAGCTTAATGGGACTCGAGACAGATACGCAGTATTTT.

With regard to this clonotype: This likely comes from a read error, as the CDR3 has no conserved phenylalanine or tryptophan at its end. The CDR3 DNA reads TGTGCCAGTAGGGGACTTGAAGGGGCAGGAAATCAGCCCCAGCATCTT. Translated: CASRGLEGAGNQPQHL. The gene calls are TRBV19 and TRBJ1-5; TRBD1 might be the D (5 bases). The CDR3 consists of 16 residues. The ends were cut back, 6 bases at V and 4 bases at J, with 19 bases in the middle. Germline loops: CDR1 LNHDA, CDR2 SQIVND (reference sequence).

The CDR3 DNA follows: TGTGCCAGCAGCTTAGAGGGACATACCTACGAGCAGTACTTC. Protein sequence: CASSLEGHTYEQYF. V is TRBV7-8 and J is TRBJ2-7, with D possibly TRBD1 on 6 matching bases. The CDR3 totals 14 residues. Germline V gives CDR1 SGHVS, CDR2 FQNEAQ. The ends were cut back, 1 base at V and 2 bases at J, with 9 bases in the middle.

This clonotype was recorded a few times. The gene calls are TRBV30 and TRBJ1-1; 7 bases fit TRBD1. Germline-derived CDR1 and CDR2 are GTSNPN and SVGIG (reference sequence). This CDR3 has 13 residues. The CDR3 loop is CACRGGQNTEAFF. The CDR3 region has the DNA TGTGCTTGCAGGGGGGGACAGAACACTGAAGCTTTCTTT.

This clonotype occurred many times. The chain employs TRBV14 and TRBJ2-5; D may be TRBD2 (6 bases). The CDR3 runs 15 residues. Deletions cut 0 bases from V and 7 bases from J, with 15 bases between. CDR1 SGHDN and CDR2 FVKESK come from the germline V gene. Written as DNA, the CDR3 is TGTGCCAGCAGCCAAGATGCAGCCCGGAGGGGGACCCAGTACTTC. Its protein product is CASSQDAARRGTQYF. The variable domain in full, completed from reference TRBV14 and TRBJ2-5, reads EAGVTQFPSHSVIEKGQTVTLRCDPISGHDNLYWYRRVMGKEIKFLLHFVKESKQDESGMPNNRFLAERTGGTYSTLKVQPAELEDSGVYFCASSQDAARRGTQYFGPGTRLLVL.

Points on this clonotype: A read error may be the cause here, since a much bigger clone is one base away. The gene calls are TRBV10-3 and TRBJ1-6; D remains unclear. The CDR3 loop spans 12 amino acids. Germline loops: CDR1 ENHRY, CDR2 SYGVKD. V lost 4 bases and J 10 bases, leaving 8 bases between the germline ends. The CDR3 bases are TGTGCCATCAGTGGATTAAGATCACCCCTCCACTTT. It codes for CAISGLRSPLHF.

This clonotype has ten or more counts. The CDR3: CASSLSSLSGANVLTF. The CDR3 DNA follows: TGTGCCAGCAGCTTAAGCAGCCTCTCTGGGGCCAACGTCCTGACTTTC. The rearrangement links TRBV7-3 to TRBJ2-6, with D uncertain. With 1 base removed from V and 0 bases from J, the gap between germline ends came to 7 bases. CDR3 length: 16 residues. CDR1 and CDR2 (germline): SGHTA, FQGTGA.

The DNA for the CDR3 is TGTGCCAGTAGTATTAACCCAGGGGAACTTGAAGCTTTCTTT. This codes for CASSINPGELEAFF. The chain links TRBV19 to TRBJ1-1, with D maybe TRBD1 (6 bases). There are 14 residues in the CDR3. V shed 3 bases and J shed 7 bases, with 15 bases lying between them. Germline-derived CDR1 and CDR2 are LNHDA and SQIVND (reference sequence).

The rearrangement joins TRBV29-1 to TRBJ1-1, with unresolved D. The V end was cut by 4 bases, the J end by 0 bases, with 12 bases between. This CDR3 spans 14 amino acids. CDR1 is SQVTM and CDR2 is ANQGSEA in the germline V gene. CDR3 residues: CSVGREEMNTEAFF. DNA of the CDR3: TGCAGCGTTGGAAGGGAAGAAATGAACACTGAAGCTTTCTTT.